Given below is one T cell receptor (beta chain) in context. Its target is unknown. This record belongs to a study of T cells expressing NK-cell markers. Overall study: Sorted CD3+CD56-NKG2C+, CD3+CD56+NKG2C- and CD3+CD56+NKG2C+ T cells were the source of the TCR beta repertoires. Eight donors were sequenced, seven testing HCMV-seropositive and one testing seronegative. Study-wide findings and caveats: NKG2C+ dominant clonotypes from 6 or 7 donors made up about 1.0-7.5% of CD8+ T cells.

After re-calling the 5' RACE reads, TCRdb lists one entry per CDR3 protein, DNA absent. The sample totals some 300,000 distinct CDR3 sequences. The sample was blood T cells: a sorted CD56 or NKG2C T cell subset, CD4+ or CD8+ T cells, or bulk PBMC T cells (not recorded which). This sequence was found in a man between 18 and 35 years old in good health.

CDR3 in amino acids: CSVGLTDTQYF. This chain connects TRBV29-1 to TRBJ2-3; TCRdb outputs TRBD1, but without DNA this stays unchecked. Looked up from germline, CDR1 is SQVTM and CDR2 is ANQGSEA. The CDR3 contains 11 residues.